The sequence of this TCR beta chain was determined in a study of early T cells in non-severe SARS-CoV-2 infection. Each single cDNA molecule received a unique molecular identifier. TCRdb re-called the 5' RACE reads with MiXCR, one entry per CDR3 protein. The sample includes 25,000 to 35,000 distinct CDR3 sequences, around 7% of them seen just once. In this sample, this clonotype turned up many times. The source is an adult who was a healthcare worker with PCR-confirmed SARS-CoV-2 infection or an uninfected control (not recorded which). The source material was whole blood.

DNA for the CDR3: TGTGCCAGCAGCTTTTCCTCCCAGGGAGATCAGCCCCAGCATTTT. As protein: CASSFSSQGDQPQHF. The chain joins TRBV7-9 to TRBJ1-5, with a weak D call TRBD1 (5 bases). The CDR3 has 15 residues. Deletions cut 3 bases from V and 5 bases from J, with 14 bases between. CDR1 and CDR2 from the germline V gene are SEHNR and FQNEAQ (reference sequence).